The rows below give T cell receptor beta chains drawn from one sample of a study of blood T cell repertoires in COVID-19. The protocol was immunoSEQ multiplex PCR, while the TCRdb copy is restricted to in-frame clones and leaves out a portion. The data hold fewer than 300,000 clones, with around 87% observed a single time. Sequencing was performed on peripheral blood. All receptors come from a woman in her forties or fifties with acute or convalescent COVID-19. Both conserved end residues are trimmed from each CDR3. Each record gives: J gene, V gene, CDR3 protein.

J: TRBJ1-1; V: TRBV5-1; CDR3: ASSLGGANTEAF
J: TRBJ2-2; V: TRBV6-1; CDR3: ASSEAGQRNTGELF
J: TRBJ1-4; V: TRBV9; CDR3: ASSPSRGFNEKLF
J: TRBJ2-3; V: TRBV20-1; CDR3: SASDGLAGTDTQY
J: TRBJ2-2; V: TRBV7-9; CDR3: ASSPRIGTQNTGELF
J: TRBJ2-6; V: TRBV7-7; CDR3: ASSLVSGQGGSGANVLT
J: TRBJ2-7; V: TRBV6-5; CDR3: ASSYGTSGSYEQY
J: TRBJ1-4; V: TRBV18; CDR3: ASSPGQLATNEKLF
J: TRBJ2-7; V: TRBV19; CDR3: ASSITQRAYEQY
J: TRBJ1-4; V: TRBV6-6; CDR3: ASKSGTGGYNEKLF
J: TRBJ2-7; V: TRBV2; CDR3: ASQTGQAAEQY
J: TRBJ2-5; V: TRBV13; CDR3: ASRSRLGQGREETQY
J: TRBJ2-5; V: TRBV7-3; CDR3: ASSWGQQETQY
J: TRBJ1-5; V: TRBV29-1; CDR3: SVGANSNQPQH
J: TRBJ2-7; V: TRBV18; CDR3: ASSLGYEQY
J: TRBJ2-5; V: TRBV30; CDR3: AWSVLAGGGETQY
J: TRBJ2-1; V: TRBV5-1; CDR3: ASSPGREAINEQF
J: TRBJ1-5; V: TRBV6-2/TRBV6-3; CDR3: ASSDWPGTETYSNQPQH
J: TRBJ1-5; V: TRBV28; CDR3: ASIPGTGGQPQH
J: TRBJ2-1; V: TRBV24-1; CDR3: ATSDSSRRSYNEQF
J: TRBJ1-2; V: TRBV2; CDR3: ASRSGTGGIVYGYT
J: TRBJ1-5; V: TRBV30; CDR3: AWESHPGNQPQH
J: TRBJ2-5; V: TRBV6-6; CDR3: ASSYIGGETQY
J: TRBJ2-7; V: TRBV7-2; CDR3: ASQTAGTYEQY
J: TRBJ2-1; V: TRBV7-9; CDR3: ASSPVRGERRYSYNEQF
J: TRBJ1-1; V: TRBV6-5; CDR3: ASRVRDLVNTEAF
J: TRBJ2-7; V: TRBV6-6; CDR3: ASRRDTSYEQY
J: TRBJ2-1; V: TRBV11-3; CDR3: ASSLIAGDEQF
J: TRBJ2-7; V: TRBV3-1/TRBV3-2; CDR3: ASSPRDIASYEQY
J: TRBJ2-1; V: TRBV6-1; CDR3: ASSEYNNEQF
J: TRBJ2-2; V: TRBV11-3; CDR3: ASSFYTGGFGTGELF
J: TRBJ2-7; V: TRBV11-2; CDR3: ASSLDREQY
J: TRBJ2-2; V: TRBV5-1; CDR3: ASSLGSGGLNTGELF
J: TRBJ2-7; V: TRBV6-2/TRBV6-3; CDR3: ASSYSIPSGSHEQY
J: TRBJ2-1; V: TRBV10-3; CDR3: AITASGRGEQF
J: TRBJ2-6; V: TRBV29-1; CDR3: SVEDPEAGGRSGANVLT
J: TRBJ1-5; V: TRBV19; CDR3: ASSRRFVTDQPQH
J: TRBJ1-5; V: TRBV10-3; CDR3: AISESATGGGGQPQH
J: TRBJ2-5; V: TRBV11-2; CDR3: ASSLDPFQETQY
J: TRBJ1-5; V: TRBV7-9; CDR3: ASSLMQGSPQH
J: TRBJ1-4; V: TRBV7-8; CDR3: ASSATRKTNEKLF
J: TRBJ2-2; V: TRBV2; CDR3: ASSGTTGTSGRVGTGELF
J: TRBJ2-5; V: TRBV3-1/TRBV3-2; CDR3: ASSQGKGSAQETQY
J: TRBJ1-2; V: TRBV11-1; CDR3: ASSLGTGARYT
J: TRBJ2-3; V: TRBV6-5; CDR3: ASSYSGLVVDTQY
J: TRBJ1-1; V: TRBV24-1; CDR3: ATSEGGTEAF
J: TRBJ2-5; V: TRBV4-1; CDR3: ASSQVLLAEETQY
J: TRBJ2-5; V: TRBV5-4; CDR3: ASSLDSGRVDETQY
J: TRBJ2-1; V: TRBV19; CDR3: ASSSIGGDSHYSYNEQF
J: TRBJ2-3; V: TRBV5-1; CDR3: ASSFPSGASTDTQY
J: TRBJ2-3; V: TRBV30; CDR3: AWSEAGDTQY
J: TRBJ2-7; V: TRBV19; CDR3: ASSTRSGGAFDEQY
J: TRBJ2-5; V: TRBV25-1; CDR3: ASSEYRQETQY
J: TRBJ2-3; V: TRBV29-1; CDR3: SVERVPGTGVTDTQY
J: TRBJ2-7; V: TRBV18; CDR3: ASSPGTSGSYEQY
J: TRBJ1-2; V: TRBV2; CDR3: ASSERGGGPDGYT
J: TRBJ2-2; V: TRBV27; CDR3: ASRRSRNTGELF